The entry that follows covers one TCR beta chain sequence. The antigen is undetermined. Profiling relied on immunoSEQ multiplex PCR, and the TCRdb table lists in-frame clones only, not all of them. Among over 100,000 clones, more than 75% were seen once, and the ten largest hold around 20%. The CDR3 is made up of 15 amino acids. Germline CDR1 and CDR2: MDHEN and SYDVKM. Trimming cost V 6 bases and J 0 bases, with 14 bases left between them. The data are from a study of T cell responses to AZD1222 COVID-19 vaccine. Overall study: Pooled in the analysis were second doses at about 4 or about 12 weeks.

Whole-study findings and limits: A mostly white British donor set with more females was recruited, and clonal diversity was possibly underestimated.

The chain uses TRBV28 and TRBJ1-1; D gene unclear. The sequencing used peripheral blood, collected on day 0 of AZD1222 vaccination. This sequence originates from an adult in good health. This chain's CDR3 is CASSPRTEMNTEAFF. Written as DNA, the CDR3 is TGTGCCAGCAGCCCAAGGACGGAGATGAACACTGAAGCTTTCTTT. Based on the CDR3 plus reference TRBV28 and TRBJ1-1, the full variable domain is DVKVTQSSRYLVKRTGEKVFLECVQDMDHENMFWYRQDPGLGLRLIYFSYDVKMKEKGDIPEGYSVSREKKERFSLILESASTNQTSMYLCASSPRTEMNTEAFFGQGTRLTVV.